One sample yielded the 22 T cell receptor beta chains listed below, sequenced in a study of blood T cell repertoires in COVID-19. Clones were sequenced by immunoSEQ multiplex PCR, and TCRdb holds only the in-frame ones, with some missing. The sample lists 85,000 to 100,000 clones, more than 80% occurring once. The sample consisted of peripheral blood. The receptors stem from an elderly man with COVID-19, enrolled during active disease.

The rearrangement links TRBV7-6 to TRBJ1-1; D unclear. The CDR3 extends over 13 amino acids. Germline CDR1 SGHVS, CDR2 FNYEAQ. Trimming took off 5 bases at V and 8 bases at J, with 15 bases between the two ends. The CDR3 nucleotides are TGTGCCAGCAGCCTCCTCAGGTCGGCCGAAGCTTTCTTT. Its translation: CASSLLRSAEAFF.

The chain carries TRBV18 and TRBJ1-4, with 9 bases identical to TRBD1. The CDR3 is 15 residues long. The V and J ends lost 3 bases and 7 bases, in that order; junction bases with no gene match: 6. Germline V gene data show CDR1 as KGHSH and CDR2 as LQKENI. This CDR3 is CASSPGTGKGEKLFF. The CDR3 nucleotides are TGTGCCAGCTCACCTGGGACAGGGAAGGGTGAAAAACTGTTTTTT.

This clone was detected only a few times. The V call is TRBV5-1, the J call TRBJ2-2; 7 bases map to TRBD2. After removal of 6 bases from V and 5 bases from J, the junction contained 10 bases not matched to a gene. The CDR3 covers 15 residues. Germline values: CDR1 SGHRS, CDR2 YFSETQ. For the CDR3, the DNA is TGCGCCAGCATCCGGGGGGAGTCCTGGACCGGGGAGCTGTTTTTT. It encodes CASIRGESWTGELFF.

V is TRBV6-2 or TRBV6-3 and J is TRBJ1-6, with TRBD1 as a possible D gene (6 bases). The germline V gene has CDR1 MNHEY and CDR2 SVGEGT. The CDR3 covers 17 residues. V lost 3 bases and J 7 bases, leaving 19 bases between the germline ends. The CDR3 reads CASSYRQDFEWNSPLHF. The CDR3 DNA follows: TGTGCCAGCAGTTATCGACAGGACTTCGAATGGAATTCACCCCTCCACTTT.

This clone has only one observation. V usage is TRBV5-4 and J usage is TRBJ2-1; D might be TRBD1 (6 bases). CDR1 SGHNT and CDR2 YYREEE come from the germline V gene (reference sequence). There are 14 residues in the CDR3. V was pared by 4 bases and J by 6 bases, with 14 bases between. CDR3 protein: CASSGPTGTNEQFF. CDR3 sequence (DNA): TGTGCCAGCAGCGGACCGACAGGAACCAATGAGCAGTTCTTC.

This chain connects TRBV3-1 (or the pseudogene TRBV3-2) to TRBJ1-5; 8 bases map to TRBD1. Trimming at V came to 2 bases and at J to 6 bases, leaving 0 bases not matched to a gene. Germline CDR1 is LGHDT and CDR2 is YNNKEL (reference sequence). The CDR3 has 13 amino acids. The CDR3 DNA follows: TGTGCCAGCAGCCAAACAGGGGGTCAGCCCCAGCATTTT. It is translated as CASSQTGGQPQHF.

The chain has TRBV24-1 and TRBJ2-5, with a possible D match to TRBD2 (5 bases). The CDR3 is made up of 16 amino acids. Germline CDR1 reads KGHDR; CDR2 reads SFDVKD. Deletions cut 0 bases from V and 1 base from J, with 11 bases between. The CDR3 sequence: CATSDLLAGGQETQYF. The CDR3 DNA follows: TGTGCCACCAGTGATTTGCTGGCGGGTGGCCAAGAGACCCAGTACTTC.

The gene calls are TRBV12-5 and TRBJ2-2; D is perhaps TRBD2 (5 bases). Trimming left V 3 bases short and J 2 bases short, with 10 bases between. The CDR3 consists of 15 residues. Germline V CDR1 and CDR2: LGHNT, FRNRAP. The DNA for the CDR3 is TGTGCTAGTGGTTTTGAGGGAGACAACACCGGGGAGCTGTTTTTT. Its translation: CASGFEGDNTGELFF.

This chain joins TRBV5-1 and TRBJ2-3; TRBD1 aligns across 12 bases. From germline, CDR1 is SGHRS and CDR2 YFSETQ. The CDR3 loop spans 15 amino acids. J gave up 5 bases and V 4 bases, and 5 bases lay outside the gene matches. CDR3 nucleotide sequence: TGCGCCAGCAGCCACCGGGACAGGGGGCAAGATACGCAGTATTTT. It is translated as CASSHRDRGQDTQYF.

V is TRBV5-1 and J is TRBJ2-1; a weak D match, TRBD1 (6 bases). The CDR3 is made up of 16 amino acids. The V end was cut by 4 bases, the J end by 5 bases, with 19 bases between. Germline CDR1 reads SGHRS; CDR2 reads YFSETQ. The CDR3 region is CASSLRQARFDNEQFF. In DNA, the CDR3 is TGCGCCAGCAGCCTAAGACAGGCGCGCTTCGACAATGAGCAGTTCTTC. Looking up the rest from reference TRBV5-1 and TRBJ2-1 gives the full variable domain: KAGVTQTPRYLIKTRGQQVTLSCSPISGHRSVSWYQQTPGQGLQFLFEYFSETQRNKGNFPGRFSGRQFSNSRSEMNVSTLELGDSALYLCASSLRQARFDNEQFFGPGTRLTVL.

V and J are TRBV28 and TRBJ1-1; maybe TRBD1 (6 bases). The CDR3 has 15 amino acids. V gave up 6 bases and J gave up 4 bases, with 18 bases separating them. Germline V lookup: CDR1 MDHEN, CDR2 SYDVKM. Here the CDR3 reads CASRSQGPVGTEAFF. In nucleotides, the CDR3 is TGTGCCAGCAGGTCACAGGGTCCGGTGGGCACTGAAGCTTTCTTT.

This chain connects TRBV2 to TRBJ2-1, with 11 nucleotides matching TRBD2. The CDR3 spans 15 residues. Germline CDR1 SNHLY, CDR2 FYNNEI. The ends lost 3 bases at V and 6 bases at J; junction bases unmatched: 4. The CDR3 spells CASSDRLAGGNEQFF. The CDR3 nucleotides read TGTGCCAGCAGTGATCGGCTAGCGGGGGGCAATGAGCAGTTCTTC.

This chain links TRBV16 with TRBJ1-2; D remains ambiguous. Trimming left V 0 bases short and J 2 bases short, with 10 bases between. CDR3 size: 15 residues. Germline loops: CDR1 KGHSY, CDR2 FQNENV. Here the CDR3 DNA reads TGTGCCAGCAGCCAATCTTATGAGTTAAACTATGGCTACACCTTC. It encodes CASSQSYELNYGYTF.

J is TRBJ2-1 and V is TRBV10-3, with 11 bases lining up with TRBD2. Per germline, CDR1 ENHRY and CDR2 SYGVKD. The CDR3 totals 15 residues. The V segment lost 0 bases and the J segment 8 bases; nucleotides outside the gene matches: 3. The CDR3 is CAISESSGGGDEQFF. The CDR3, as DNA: TGTGCCATCAGTGAGTCTAGCGGGGGGGGAGATGAGCAGTTCTTC.

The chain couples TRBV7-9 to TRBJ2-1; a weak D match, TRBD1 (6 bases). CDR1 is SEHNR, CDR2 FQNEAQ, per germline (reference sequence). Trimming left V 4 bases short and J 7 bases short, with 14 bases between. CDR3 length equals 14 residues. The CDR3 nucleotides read TGTGCCAGCAGCTCTTCCGGGACAAGGAATGAGCAGTTCTTC. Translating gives CASSSSGTRNEQFF.

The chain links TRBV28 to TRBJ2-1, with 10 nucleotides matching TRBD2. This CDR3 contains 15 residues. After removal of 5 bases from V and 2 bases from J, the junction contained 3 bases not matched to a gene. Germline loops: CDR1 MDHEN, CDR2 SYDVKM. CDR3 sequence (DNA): TGTGCCAGCAGTCGGACTAGCGGCGCCTACAATGAGCAGTTCTTC. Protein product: CASSRTSGAYNEQFF. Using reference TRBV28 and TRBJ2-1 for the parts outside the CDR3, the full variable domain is DVKVTQSSRYLVKRTGEKVFLECVQDMDHENMFWYRQDPGLGLRLIYFSYDVKMKEKGDIPEGYSVSREKKERFSLILESASTNQTSMYLCASSRTSGAYNEQFFGPGTRLTVL.

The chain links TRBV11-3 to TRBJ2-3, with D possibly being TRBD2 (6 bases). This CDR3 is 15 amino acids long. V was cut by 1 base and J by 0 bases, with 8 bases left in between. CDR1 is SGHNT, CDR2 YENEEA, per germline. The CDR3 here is CASSLGEVSTDTQYF. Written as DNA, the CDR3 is TGTGCCAGCAGCTTAGGGGAGGTCAGCACAGATACGCAGTATTTT.

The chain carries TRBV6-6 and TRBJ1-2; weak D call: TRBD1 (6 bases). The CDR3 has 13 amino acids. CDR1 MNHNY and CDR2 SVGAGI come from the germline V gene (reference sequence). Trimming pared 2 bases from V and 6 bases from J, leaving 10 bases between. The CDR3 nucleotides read TGTGCCAGCAGTTACAGGGGGAATGATGGCTACACCTTC. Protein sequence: CASSYRGNDGYTF.

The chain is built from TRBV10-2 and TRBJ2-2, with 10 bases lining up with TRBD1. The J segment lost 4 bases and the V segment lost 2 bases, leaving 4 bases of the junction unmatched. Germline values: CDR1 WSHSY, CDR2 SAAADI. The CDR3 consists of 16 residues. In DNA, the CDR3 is TGCGCCAGCAGTGAGGGGACAGGGGTTGGCACCGGGGAGCTGTTTTTT. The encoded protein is CASSEGTGVGTGELFF.

The DNA for the CDR3 is TGCGCCAGCAGCCAAGGCCGGGGATTATCCTACGAGCAGTACTTC. Amino acids: CASSQGRGLSYEQYF. The rearrangement uses TRBV4-3 and TRBJ2-7; possible D gene TRBD2, 5 bases. Germline V gene lookup returns CDR1 LGHNA and CDR2 YSLEER. The CDR3 has 15 amino acids. With 1 base removed from V and 1 base from J, the gap between germline ends came to 11 bases.

Here the CDR3 DNA reads TGTGCCAGCAGTTGGGGGCCCGGCACTGAAGCTTTCTTT. It codes for CASSWGPGTEAFF. This sequence joins TRBV27 and TRBJ1-1, with a tentative D call TRBD1 (6 bases). Trimming stripped 4 bases from V and 4 bases from J, with 10 bases between. CDR1 is MNHEY, CDR2 SMNVEV, per germline (reference sequence). The CDR3 contains 13 residues.

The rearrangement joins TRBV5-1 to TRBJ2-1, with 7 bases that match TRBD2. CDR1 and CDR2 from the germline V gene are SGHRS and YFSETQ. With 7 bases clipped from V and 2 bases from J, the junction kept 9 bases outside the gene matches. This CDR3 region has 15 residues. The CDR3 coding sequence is TGCGCCAGCTCCCTAACTAGCGTTGCCTACAATGAGCAGTTCTTC. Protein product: CASSLTSVAYNEQFF.